This T cell receptor beta chain emerged from a study of blood T cell repertoires in COVID-19. This CDR3 has 13 amino acids. Germline V CDR1 and CDR2: SNHLY, FYNNEI. The ends were cut back, 6 bases at V and 4 bases at J, with 9 bases in the middle. This table comes from immunoSEQ multiplex PCR, and its TCRdb copy is limited to in-frame clones, with some not included. The data show about 110,000 clones, 88% seen once. Sequencing input: peripheral blood. The receptor comes from a human donor in a cohort sampled during active COVID-19. This chain connects TRBV2 to TRBJ2-2; D possibly corresponds to TRBD1 (6 bases). The CDR3: CASRGAPTGELFF. DNA of the CDR3: TGTGCCAGCAGGGGGGCCCCCACCGGGGAGCTGTTTTTT.